What follows are 27 T cell receptor beta chains derived from one specimen sequenced in a study of blood T cell repertoires in COVID-19 (TCRdb year 2020). The library was generated by the immunoSEQ multiplex PCR assay. TCRdb took this table from immuneACCESS and kept in-frame rearrangements with V and J called. Such tables lack part of the clones; where checked against another copy, unresolved V genes explain under half of the gap, and the rest is unexplained. In this sample the table shows about 91,000 clones, about 91% of which occur a single time. Approximately 8.7% of the sample belongs to the ten largest clones. Material: peripheral blood. The receptors were gathered from a woman in her seventies with acute or convalescent COVID-19.

The rearrangement uses TRBV5-1 and TRBJ2-1; D unclear. The CDR3 covers 15 residues. With 1 base removed from V and 0 bases from J, the gap between germline ends came to 8 bases. The germline V gene has CDR1 SGHRS and CDR2 YFSETQ. The CDR3 here is CASSLSHSSYNEQFF. The CDR3 coding sequence is TGCGCCAGCAGCTTGTCCCACAGCTCCTACAATGAGCAGTTCTTC.

The gene calls are TRBV5-1 and TRBJ1-1; tentatively, D is TRBD1 (5 bases). The CDR3 loop spans 15 amino acids. Trimming cost V 4 bases and J 1 base, with 14 bases left between them. The germline V gene encodes CDR1 SGHRS and CDR2 YFSETQ. The DNA for the CDR3 is TGCGCCAGCAGCCCCACTCGGACACAGAACACTGAAGCTTTCTTT. The encoded protein is CASSPTRTQNTEAFF.

The chain has TRBV16 and TRBJ2-3; 12 positions agree with TRBD2. Germline lookup yields CDR1 KGHSY and CDR2 FQNENV. V shed 0 bases and J 3 bases; nucleotides not matched to a gene: 4. The CDR3 loop spans 17 amino acids. For the CDR3, the DNA is TGTGCCAGCAGCCAATCCGCTAGCGGGAGGGAGACAGATACGCAGTATTTT. Its protein is CASSQSASGRETDTQYF.

The chain employs TRBV21-1 and TRBJ1-1. TRBV21-1 is assigned pseudogene status. The CDR3 is 12 residues long. The CDR3 sequence is CASEISESEAFF. As DNA, the CDR3 is TGTGCCAGCGAGATCAGCGAGTCTGAAGCTTTCTTT.

The V gene is TRBV12-5, the J gene TRBJ2-1, with 8 bases aligning to TRBD1. Trimming cost V 5 bases and J 6 bases; bases outside gene matches: 9. The CDR3 spans 15 residues. The germline V gene encodes CDR1 LGHNT and CDR2 FRNRAP. The chain's CDR3 is CASGPDRARINEQFF. For the CDR3, the DNA is TGTGCTAGTGGTCCGGACAGGGCCCGAATCAATGAGCAGTTCTTC. Together with reference TRBV12-5 and TRBJ2-1, the CDR3 gives the full variable domain: DARVTQTPRHKVTEMGQEVTMRCQPILGHNTVFWYRQTMMQGLELLAYFRNRAPLDDSGMPKDRFSAEMPDATLATLKIQPSEPRDSAVYFCASGPDRARINEQFFGPGTRLTVL.

As concerns this clone: The DNA is left out, because the CDR3 cannot be placed on it with certainty; the CDR3 is given as TCRdb lists it. J is TRBJ1-5 and V is TRBV28. Including both end residues, the CDR3 is 12 amino acids long. From germline, CDR1 is MDHEN and CDR2 SYDVKM. The CDR3 sequence is CASSLSLQPQHF.

The chain carries TRBV29-1 and TRBJ2-6; D remains ambiguous. Germline CDR1 and CDR2: SQVTM and ANQGSEA. Trimming cost V 4 bases and J 1 base, with 8 bases left between them. The CDR3 covers 14 residues. CDR3 bases: TGCAGCGTTGGGTCGAGGTCTGGGGCCAACGTCCTGACTTTC. It translates to CSVGSRSGANVLTF.

The rearrangement joins TRBV28 to TRBJ1-2; D remains ambiguous. The length of the CDR3 is 14 residues. Per the germline V gene, CDR1 is MDHEN and CDR2 is SYDVKM. Trimming took 2 bases from V and 5 from J, leaving 12 bases between them. This CDR3 reads CASSLDDTRYGYTF. CDR3 DNA sequence: TGTGCCAGCAGTTTAGACGACACCCGGTATGGCTACACCTTC.

In DNA, the CDR3 is TGCGCCAGCAGCTTGCGGGAGGGCACTGAAGCTTTCTTT. Residues: CASSLREGTEAFF. V usage is TRBV5-1 and J usage is TRBJ1-1; no firm D call. CDR3 length: 13 amino acids. Germline V CDR1 and CDR2: SGHRS, YFSETQ. With 1 base removed from V and 4 bases from J, the gap between germline ends came to 8 bases.

The chain combines TRBV13 with TRBJ2-7, with a tentative D call TRBD2 (5 bases). Per germline, CDR1 PRHDT and CDR2 FYEKMQ (reference sequence). This CDR3 contains 14 residues. With 3 bases removed from V and 4 bases from J, the gap between germline ends came to 13 bases. CDR3 residues: CASSFAGSQYEQYF. The DNA of the CDR3 is TGTGCCAGCAGCTTCGCTGGGAGTCAGTACGAGCAGTACTTC.

This rearrangement joins TRBV4-2 to TRBJ2-7; D may be TRBD2 (6 bases). CDR3 length: 17 residues. Germline V gene sequence: CDR1 LGHNA, CDR2 YNFKEQ. Trimming pared 3 bases from V and 0 bases from J, leaving 18 bases between. CDR3 nucleotide sequence: TGTGCCAGCAGCCAGACGGGGGAGGTATACCCCTCCTACGAGCAGTACTTC. Translating it yields CASSQTGEVYPSYEQYF.

The table lists this clone with a count of one. V gene TRBV4-1 combines with J gene TRBJ1-5; 10 bases are shared with TRBD1. CDR3 size: 16 residues. CDR1 and CDR2 from the germline V gene are MGHRA and YSYEKL. V trimming: 0 bases; J trimming: 4 bases; junction bases outside the gene matches: 3. CDR3 sequence: CASSQDWTGGNQPQHF. The DNA of the CDR3 is TGCGCCAGCAGCCAAGATTGGACAGGGGGTAATCAGCCCCAGCATTTT.

V is TRBV5-1 and J is TRBJ1-1; 10 bases are a match to TRBD1. This CDR3 has 16 residues. Germline V gene data show CDR1 as SGHRS and CDR2 as YFSETQ. Losses at the gene ends were 0 bases for V and 3 bases for J; bases not matched to a gene: 5. For the CDR3, the DNA is TGCGCCAGCAGCTTGGTAGGGACAGGGGTGGACACTGAAGCTTTCTTT. Protein product: CASSLVGTGVDTEAFF.

The chain couples TRBV2 to TRBJ2-6, with 11 bases fitting TRBD2. CDR1 is SNHLY and CDR2 is FYNNEI in the germline V gene. Trimming at V came to 6 bases and at J to 0 bases, leaving 4 bases not matched to a gene. This CDR3 region has 17 residues. CDR3 nucleotides: TGTGCCAGCAGCCCGACTAGCGGGGTCTCTGGGGCCAACGTCCTGACTTTC. This sequence encodes CASSPTSGVSGANVLTF.

This clone was found once. The chain recombines TRBV30 with TRBJ1-1; D might be TRBD1 (6 bases). Trimming cost V 4 bases and J 1 base, with 10 bases left between them. Germline V gives CDR1 GTSNPN, CDR2 SVGIG (reference sequence). This CDR3 is built from 13 residues. CDR3 region: CAWKRTANTEAFF. In nucleotides, the CDR3 is TGTGCCTGGAAGAGGACAGCGAACACTGAAGCTTTCTTT.

The chain employs TRBV19 and TRBJ1-2; 7 bases fit TRBD1. The V segment lost 5 bases and the J segment 7 bases; nucleotides outside the gene matches: 7. The CDR3 is made up of 13 amino acids. Germline V lookup: CDR1 LNHDA, CDR2 SQIVND (reference sequence). CDR3 amino acids: CASSPDREIGYTF. Written as DNA, the CDR3 is TGTGCCAGTAGTCCAGACAGGGAGATTGGCTACACCTTC.

This chain joins TRBV4-1 and TRBJ2-2; 8 bases fit TRBD2. The CDR3 covers 15 residues. V gave up 0 bases and J gave up 8 bases; unmatched junction bases: 5. CDR1 and CDR2 (germline): MGHRA, YSYEKL. CDR3 DNA: TGCGCCAGCAGCCAAGATAGGAGCGGGAGAGGGGAGCTGTTTTTT. As protein: CASSQDRSGRGELFF.

The chain is built from TRBV11-2 and TRBJ2-2, with 10 bases identical to TRBD2. The CDR3 totals 16 residues. V dropped 5 bases and J dropped 1; count of bases not matched to a gene: 4. Germline V gene sequence: CDR1 SGHAT, CDR2 FQNNGV. The CDR3 DNA reads as TGTGCCAGCAGCGTACTAGCGGGGTTGAACACCGGGGAGCTGTTTTTT. Translating gives CASSVLAGLNTGELFF.

The chain has TRBV7-3 and TRBJ2-1, with 9 positions matching TRBD2. Germline values: CDR1 SGHTA, CDR2 FQGTGA. V lost 2 bases and J lost 8; bases outside the gene matches: 4. This CDR3 comprises 14 residues. CDR3 in DNA: TGTGCCAGCAGCTTAGCGGGAGGGCCGGATGAGCAGTTCTTC. Encoded protein: CASSLAGGPDEQFF.

This rearrangement joins TRBV28 to TRBJ1-3; no reliable D call. V was clipped by 4 bases and J by 0 bases, with 10 bases between them. CDR1 and CDR2 (germline): MDHEN, SYDVKM. The CDR3 spans 15 residues. The DNA of the CDR3 is TGTGCCAGCAGTTCCCCGCGGATCTCTGGAAACACCATATATTTT. This gives the protein CASSSPRISGNTIYF. The full variable domain, in which reference TRBV28 and TRBJ1-3 provide the parts outside the CDR3, is DVKVTQSSRYLVKRTGEKVFLECVQDMDHENMFWYRQDPGLGLRLIYFSYDVKMKEKGDIPEGYSVSREKKERFSLILESASTNQTSMYLCASSSPRISGNTIYFGEGSWLTVV.

The J gene is TRBJ2-7, the V gene TRBV9, with 8 bases lining up with TRBD1. The CDR3 is 14 residues long. Germline assignment: CDR1 SGDLS and CDR2 YYNGEE. J was trimmed by 1 base and V by 3 bases; bases with no gene match: 3. The CDR3 loop reads CASSDGQGSYEQYF. The CDR3 DNA reads as TGTGCCAGCAGCGATGGACAGGGATCCTACGAGCAGTACTTC.

The chain carries TRBV10-2 and TRBJ2-5, with a possible D match to TRBD2 (5 bases). V dropped 2 bases and J dropped 4 bases, with 14 bases sitting between them. This CDR3 comprises 15 residues. Germline CDR1 WSHSY, CDR2 SAAADI. CDR3 in amino acids: CASSENHLEGETQYF. Here the CDR3 DNA reads TGCGCCAGCAGTGAGAACCATCTTGAGGGAGAGACCCAGTACTTC.

V usage is TRBV5-8 and J usage is TRBJ2-2, with TRBD1 as a possible D gene (6 bases). Trimming removed 2 bases at V and 3 bases at J, with 8 bases between. Germline-derived CDR1 and CDR2 are SGHTS and YDEGEE. The CDR3 covers 14 residues. In DNA, the CDR3 is TGTGCCAGCAGCTTATGGACAGACACCGGGGAGCTGTTTTTT. Translated: CASSLWTDTGELFF.

The rearrangement joins TRBV19 to TRBJ1-1, with 7 bases identical to TRBD1. V lost 7 bases, J lost 1 base, and 12 bases stayed unmatched. From germline, CDR1 is LNHDA and CDR2 SQIVND (reference sequence). CDR3 length: 16 residues. The chain's CDR3 is CASTALRTGENTEAFF. The CDR3 DNA is TGTGCCAGTACGGCCCTCAGGACAGGAGAGAACACTGAAGCTTTCTTT.

The chain couples TRBV18 to TRBJ2-7; 12 bases line up with TRBD2. The CDR3 is made up of 15 amino acids. CDR1 is KGHSH and CDR2 is LQKENI in the germline V gene. The V segment lost 4 bases and the J segment 0 bases; nucleotides outside the gene matches: 1. In DNA form, the CDR3 reads TGTGCCAGCTCACAGACTAGCGGGAGCTCCTACGAGCAGTACTTC. Translating gives CASSQTSGSSYEQYF.

V gene TRBV4-2 combines with J gene TRBJ1-2; 7 bases are shared with TRBD1. V trimming: 0 bases; J trimming: 2 bases; junction bases outside the gene matches: 0. There are 14 residues in the CDR3. CDR1 is LGHNA and CDR2 is YNFKEQ in the germline V gene. CDR3 DNA: TGTGCCAGCAGCCAAGAGACAGGGAACTATGGCTACACCTTC. Encoded protein: CASSQETGNYGYTF.

This sequence joins TRBV14 and TRBJ1-1; D not resolved. The CDR3 totals 12 residues. Germline V gene sequence: CDR1 SGHDN, CDR2 FVKESK. V was shortened by 4 bases and J by 6 bases, with 9 bases between the two germline ends. The DNA for the CDR3 is TGTGCCAGCAGCCGCGGGAGTTCTGAAGCTTTCTTT. It encodes CASSRGSSEAFF.